Following are 14 T cell receptor beta chains from one sample sequenced in a study of post-analysis software for immune sequencing data. Study results and limitations: Patients showed TRBV5-6, TRBV5-1 and TRBV20-1 among about five TRBV segments more frequent than in controls.

TCR beta cDNA libraries had unique molecular identifiers. TCRdb used MiXCR to reprocess the PCR reads, holding one entry per CDR3 protein. Among about 770,000 distinct CDR3 sequences listed, around 46% were seen once. Their antigen targets remain unknown. The sample was blood. The source of these receptors is a girl aged 10 to 17 with multiple sclerosis.

The gene calls are TRBV7-9 and TRBJ1-1; D possibly corresponds to TRBD1 (6 bases). Germline loops: CDR1 SEHNR, CDR2 FQNEAQ (reference sequence). V lost 3 bases, J lost 6 bases, and 14 bases lay in between. The CDR3 has 14 amino acids. The CDR3 here is CASSLTTGMAEAFF. The CDR3 DNA reads TGTGCCAGCAGCTTGACCACAGGGATGGCTGAAGCTTTCTTT.

This chain connects TRBV7-2 to TRBJ2-7; D possibly corresponds to TRBD1 (6 bases). The CDR3 consists of 14 residues. Trimming left V 6 bases short and J 3 bases short, with 15 bases between. CDR1 and CDR2 (germline): SGHTA, FQGNSA. CDR3 region: CASSIGTIVYEQYF. As DNA, the CDR3 is TGTGCCAGCAGTATAGGGACAATAGTCTACGAGCAGTACTTC.

This chain connects TRBV5-1 to TRBJ2-1, with 8 bases matching TRBD2. The ends lost 0 bases at V and 5 bases at J; junction bases unmatched: 4. Germline V gene lookup returns CDR1 SGHRS and CDR2 YFSETQ. The CDR3 runs to 15 residues. The CDR3 spells CASSLEGTSNNEQFF. CDR3 coding DNA: TGCGCCAGCAGCTTGGAGGGGACTAGTAACAATGAGCAGTTCTTC.

This clonotype has only a few counts. The chain recombines TRBV7-9 with TRBJ2-6; a possible D gene is TRBD1 (5 bases). V lost 4 bases to trimming and J lost 0 bases, with 19 bases between them. Germline loops: CDR1 SEHNR, CDR2 FQNEAQ (reference sequence). This CDR3 is built from 19 residues. The CDR3 region has the DNA TGTGCCAGCAGCTCCATCCTTGCACAGGCCAGCTCTGGGGCCAACGTCCTGACTTTC. Translated: CASSSILAQASSGANVLTF.

The chain couples TRBV7-2 to TRBJ2-7; 9 bases agree with TRBD2. The CDR3 runs 17 residues. The V and J ends lost 1 base and 0 bases, in that order; junction bases with no gene match: 7. Per germline, CDR1 SGHTA and CDR2 FQGNSA. DNA of the CDR3: TGTGCCAGCAGCTTAGGGGGACTAGCCCGCAGCTCCTACGAGCAGTACTTC. It translates to CASSLGGLARSSYEQYF. The full variable domain, its missing parts supplied by reference TRBV7-2 and TRBJ2-7, is GAGVSQSPSNKVTEKGKDVELRCDPISGHTALYWYRQSLGQGLEFLIYFQGNSAPDKSGLPSDRFSAERTGGSVSTLTIQRTQQEDSAVYLCASSLGGLARSSYEQYFGPGTRLTVT.

The chain recombines TRBV7-9 with TRBJ2-5, with 10 bases lining up with TRBD2. The CDR3 totals 16 residues. With V trimmed by 2 bases and J by 1 base, 4 bases remained unmatched. In germline, CDR1 is SEHNR, CDR2 FQNEAQ (reference sequence). This chain's CDR3 is CASSLWLAGAQETQYF. In DNA, the CDR3 is TGTGCCAGCAGCTTATGGCTAGCGGGGGCCCAAGAGACCCAGTACTTC.

There are a few counts of this clonotype. The chain joins TRBV5-6 to TRBJ1-1; D possibly corresponds to TRBD1 (6 bases). CDR1 and CDR2 (germline): SGHDT, YYEEEE. There are 18 residues in the CDR3. Trimming cost V 3 bases and J 5 bases, with 26 bases left between them. DNA of the CDR3: TGTGCCAGCAGCTCGGAGGCCACAGGGCGGATATCGGGTACTGAAGCTTTCTTT. It is translated as CASSSEATGRISGTEAFF.

This clonotype was recorded only once. The chain has TRBV9 and TRBJ2-1; D call uncertain. The V gene's germline CDR1 is SGDLS and CDR2 YYNGEE. V dropped 0 bases and J dropped 10 bases, with 11 bases sitting between them. This CDR3 has 13 amino acids. The CDR3 region is CASSVEIVGEQFF. The CDR3 nucleotides read TGTGCCAGCAGCGTAGAAATAGTGGGGGAGCAGTTCTTC. Full variable domain (outside the CDR3, taken from reference TRBV9 and TRBJ2-1): DSGVTQTPKHLITATGQRVTLRCSPRSGDLSVYWYQQSLDQGLQFLIQYYNGEERAKGNILERFSAQQFPDLHSELNLSSLELGDSALYFCASSVEIVGEQFFGPGTRLTVL.

This clonotype was seen more than once but under ten times. This chain uses TRBV15 with TRBJ2-1; no definite D call. V lost 1 base and J 8 bases, leaving 6 bases between the germline ends. Looked up from germline, CDR1 is LNHNV and CDR2 is YYDKDF (reference sequence). This CDR3 region has 12 residues. In DNA form, the CDR3 reads TGTGCCACCAGCAGAGTCGACCATGAGCAGTTCTTC. Translation gives CATSRVDHEQFF.

V gene TRBV19 combines with J gene TRBJ1-5; 7 nucleotides align to TRBD1. The V segment lost 9 bases and the J segment 9 bases; nucleotides outside the gene matches: 8. This CDR3 region has 12 residues. Looked up from germline, CDR1 is LNHDA and CDR2 is SQIVND (reference sequence). The CDR3 DNA reads as TGTGCCAGCCGACAGGGTTCATGGCCCCAGCATTTT. It is translated as CASRQGSWPQHF.

V and J are TRBV9 and TRBJ2-1, with 11 bases identical to TRBD2. The CDR3 is 17 residues long. Germline-derived CDR1 and CDR2 are SGDLS and YYNGEE. The J segment lost 3 bases and the V segment lost 0 bases, leaving 5 bases of the junction unmatched. CDR3 DNA: TGTGCCAGCAGCGTAGGTGCGACTAGCGGGATCTACAATGAGCAGTTCTTC. Amino acids: CASSVGATSGIYNEQFF.

The rearrangement joins TRBV6-5 to TRBJ1-1; D unresolved. The germline CDR1 and CDR2 sequences are MNHEY and SVGAGI. With 0 bases removed from V and 1 base from J, the gap between germline ends came to 6 bases. This CDR3 region has 14 residues. The CDR3 DNA follows: TGTGCCAGCAGTTACTCTGTGGGGAACACTGAAGCTTTCTTT. Its translation is CASSYSVGNTEAFF.

This clonotype was counted only a few times. The chain joins TRBV12-3 or TRBV12-4 to TRBJ1-4; D gene ambiguous. The CDR3 has 15 residues. V was clipped by 6 bases and J by 4 bases, with 15 bases between them. This CDR3 reads CASRPSGRVNEKLFF. CDR3 nucleotide sequence: TGTGCCAGCAGGCCCTCCGGACGGGTTAATGAAAAACTGTTTTTT.

Here the CDR3 DNA reads TGTGCCAGCAGCGCCTACAGCCGGGACTTCACAGATACGCAGTATTTT. Translation: CASSAYSRDFTDTQYF. This rearrangement joins TRBV7-2 to TRBJ2-3; possibly TRBD2 for D (6 bases). This CDR3 has 16 residues. Between the trimmed V and J ends, which lost 5 bases and 2 bases, there was a span of 17 bases. Per the germline V gene, CDR1 is SGHTA and CDR2 is FQGNSA.